The entry below describes one TCR beta chain. Measured with immunoSEQ multiplex PCR; TCRdb has only the in-frame clones, and not every one. This sample yields about 260,000 clones, of which 80% to 90% are seen a single time; around 1.5% belongs to the top ten. This CDR3 spans 16 amino acids. V lost 2 bases and J lost 4, with 17 bases in between. Germline loops: CDR1 MNHNY, CDR2 SVGAGI (reference sequence). This sample is drawn from a study of blood T cell repertoires in COVID-19. Overall study context: The analysed material was cDNA or gDNA that came from T cells, B-cell-depleted T cells, or PBMCs.

The J gene is TRBJ2-5, the V gene TRBV6-6, with no clear D. The sequence was collected from a woman aged 40 to 50 who had recovered from COVID-19. The material sequenced was peripheral blood. The CDR3 region has the DNA TGTGCCAGCAGTTACCCCCCCACGATGCGAAGAGAGACCCAGTACTTC. Translated, it gives CASSYPPTMRRETQYF.